Here is one T cell receptor (beta chain) with its context. CDR3 length: 15 residues. CDR1 and CDR2 (germline): SEHNR, FQNEAQ (reference sequence). Trimming removed 2 bases from V and 0 bases from J, with 10 bases in between. This entry belongs to a study of blood T cell repertoires in COVID-19. The assay was immunoSEQ multiplex PCR, and TCRdb's table has in-frame clones only and misses some. The sample carries about 130,000 clones, approximately 74% recorded once. The sample consisted of peripheral blood. The chain has TRBV7-9 and TRBJ2-5, with D possibly matching TRBD1 (6 bases). The TCR comes from a man older than 75 with COVID-19, enrolled during active disease. The CDR3 sequence: CASSLWGQHQETQYF. CDR3 bases: TGTGCCAGCAGCTTATGGGGGCAGCACCAAGAGACCCAGTACTTC.